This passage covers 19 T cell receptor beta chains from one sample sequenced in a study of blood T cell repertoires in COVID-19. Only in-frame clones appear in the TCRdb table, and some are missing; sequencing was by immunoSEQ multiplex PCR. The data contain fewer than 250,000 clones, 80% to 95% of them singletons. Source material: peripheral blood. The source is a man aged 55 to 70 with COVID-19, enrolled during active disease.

CDR3 in DNA: TGTGCCAGCTCACCAATGATCAGTTACGAGCAGTACTTC. Amino acid sequence: CASSPMISYEQYF. The chain recombines TRBV18 with TRBJ2-7; D is ambiguous. V lost 2 bases and J lost 4, with 9 bases in between. The V gene's germline CDR1 is KGHSH and CDR2 LQKENI. The CDR3 sequence is 13 residues long.

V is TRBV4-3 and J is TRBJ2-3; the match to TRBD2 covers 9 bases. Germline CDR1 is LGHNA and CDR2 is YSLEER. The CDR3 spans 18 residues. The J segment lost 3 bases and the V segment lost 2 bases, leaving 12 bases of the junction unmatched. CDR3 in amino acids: CASSQRLTREGPTDTQYF. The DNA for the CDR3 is TGCGCCAGCAGCCAAAGACTAACGCGGGAGGGCCCAACAGATACGCAGTATTTT.

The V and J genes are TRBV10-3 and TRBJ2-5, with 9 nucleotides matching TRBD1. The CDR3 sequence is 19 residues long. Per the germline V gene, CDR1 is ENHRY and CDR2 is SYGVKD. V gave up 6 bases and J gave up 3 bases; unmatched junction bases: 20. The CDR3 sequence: CAIRSTYRGPSPLKETQYF. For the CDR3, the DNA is TGTGCCATCAGATCCACCTACAGGGGGCCGAGCCCACTGAAAGAGACCCAGTACTTC.

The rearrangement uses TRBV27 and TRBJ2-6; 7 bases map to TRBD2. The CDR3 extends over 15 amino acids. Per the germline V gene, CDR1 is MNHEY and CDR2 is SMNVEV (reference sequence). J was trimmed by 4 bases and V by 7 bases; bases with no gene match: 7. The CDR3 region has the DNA TGTGCCAGCACAATGGGAGGGCCCGGGGCCAACGTCCTGACTTTC. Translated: CASTMGGPGANVLTF.

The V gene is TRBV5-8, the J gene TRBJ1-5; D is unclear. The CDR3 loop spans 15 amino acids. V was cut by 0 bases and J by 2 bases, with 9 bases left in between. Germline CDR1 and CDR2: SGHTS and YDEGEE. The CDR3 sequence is CASSLGVVGNQPQHF. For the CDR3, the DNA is TGTGCCAGCAGCTTGGGAGTCGTGGGCAATCAGCCCCAGCATTTT.

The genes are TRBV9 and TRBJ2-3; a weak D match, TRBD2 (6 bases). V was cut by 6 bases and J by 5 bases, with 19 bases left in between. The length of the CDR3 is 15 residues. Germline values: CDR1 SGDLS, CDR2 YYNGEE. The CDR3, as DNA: TGTGCCAGCACCTTTCTCGGGGGTCCGGGAGATACGCAGTATTTT. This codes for CASTFLGGPGDTQYF. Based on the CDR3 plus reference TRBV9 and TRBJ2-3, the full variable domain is DSGVTQTPKHLITATGQRVTLRCSPRSGDLSVYWYQQSLDQGLQFLIQYYNGEERAKGNILERFSAQQFPDLHSELNLSSLELGDSALYFCASTFLGGPGDTQYFGPGTRLTVL.

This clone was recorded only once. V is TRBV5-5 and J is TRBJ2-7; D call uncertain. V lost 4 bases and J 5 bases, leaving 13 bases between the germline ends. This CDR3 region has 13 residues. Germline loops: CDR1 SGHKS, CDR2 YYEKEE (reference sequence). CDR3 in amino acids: CASSPLIVHEQYF. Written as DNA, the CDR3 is TGTGCCAGCAGCCCACTAATAGTACACGAGCAGTACTTC.

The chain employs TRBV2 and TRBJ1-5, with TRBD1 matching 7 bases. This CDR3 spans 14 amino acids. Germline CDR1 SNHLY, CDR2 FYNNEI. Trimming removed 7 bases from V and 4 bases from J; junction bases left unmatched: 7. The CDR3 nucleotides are TGTGCCAGCAAGGGACAGAACACTAATCAGCCCCAGCATTTT. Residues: CASKGQNTNQPQHF.

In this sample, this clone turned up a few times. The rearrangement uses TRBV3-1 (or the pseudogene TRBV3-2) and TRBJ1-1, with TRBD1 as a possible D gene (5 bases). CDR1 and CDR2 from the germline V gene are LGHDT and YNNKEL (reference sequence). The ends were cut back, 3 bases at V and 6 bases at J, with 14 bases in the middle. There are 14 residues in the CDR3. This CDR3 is CASSQGGSAAEAFF. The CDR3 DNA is TGTGCCAGCAGCCAGGGGGGGTCGGCTGCTGAAGCTTTCTTT.

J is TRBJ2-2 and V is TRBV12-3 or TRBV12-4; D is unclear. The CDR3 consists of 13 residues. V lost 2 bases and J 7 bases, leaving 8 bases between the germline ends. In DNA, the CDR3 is TGTGCCAGCAGTTTACGCGAAAACGGGGAGCTGTTTTTT. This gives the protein CASSLRENGELFF.

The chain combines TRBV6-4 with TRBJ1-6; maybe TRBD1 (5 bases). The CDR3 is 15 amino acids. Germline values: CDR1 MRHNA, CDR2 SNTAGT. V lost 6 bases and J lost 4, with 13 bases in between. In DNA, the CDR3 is TGTGCCAGCAGAGAACCCACAGGTTATAATTCACCCCTCCACTTT. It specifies CASREPTGYNSPLHF.

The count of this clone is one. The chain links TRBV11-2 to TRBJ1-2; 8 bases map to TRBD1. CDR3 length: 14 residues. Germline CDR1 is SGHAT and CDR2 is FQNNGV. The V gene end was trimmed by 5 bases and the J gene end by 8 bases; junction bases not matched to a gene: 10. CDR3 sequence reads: CASSPRQGPGGYTF. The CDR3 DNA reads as TGTGCCAGCAGCCCTAGACAGGGGCCGGGCGGCTACACCTTC.

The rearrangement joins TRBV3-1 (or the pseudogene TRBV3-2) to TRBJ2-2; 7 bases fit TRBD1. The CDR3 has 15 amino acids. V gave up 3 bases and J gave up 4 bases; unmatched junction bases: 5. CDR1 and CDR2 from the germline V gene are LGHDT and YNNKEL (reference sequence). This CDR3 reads CASSHGTELTGELFF. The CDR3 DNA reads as TGTGCCAGCAGCCATGGGACAGAGCTCACCGGGGAGCTGTTTTTT.

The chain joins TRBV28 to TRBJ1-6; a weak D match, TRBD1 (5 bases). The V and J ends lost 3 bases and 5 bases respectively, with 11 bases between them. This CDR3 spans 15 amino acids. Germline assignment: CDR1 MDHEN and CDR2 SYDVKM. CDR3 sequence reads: CASSFGQTHNSPLHF. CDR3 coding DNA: TGTGCCAGCAGTTTTGGACAAACTCATAATTCACCCCTCCACTTT.

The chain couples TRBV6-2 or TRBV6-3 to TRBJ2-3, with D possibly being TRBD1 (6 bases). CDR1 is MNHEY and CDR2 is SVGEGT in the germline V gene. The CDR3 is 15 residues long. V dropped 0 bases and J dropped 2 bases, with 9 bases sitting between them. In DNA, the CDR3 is TGTGCCAGCAGTTACTCGTCAGGGGACACAGATACGCAGTATTTT. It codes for CASSYSSGDTDTQYF.

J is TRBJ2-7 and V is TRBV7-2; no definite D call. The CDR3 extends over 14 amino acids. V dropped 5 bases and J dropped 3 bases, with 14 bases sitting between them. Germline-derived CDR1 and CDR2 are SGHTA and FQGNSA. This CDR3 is CASSPSPRIYEQYF. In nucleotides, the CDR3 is TGTGCCAGCAGCCCAAGCCCCCGAATCTACGAGCAGTACTTC.

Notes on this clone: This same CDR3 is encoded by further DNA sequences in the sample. In nucleotides, the CDR3 is TGCAGCGTGGGGGCCTTCTACAATGAGCAGTTCTTC. Translation gives CSVGAFYNEQFF. This sequence joins TRBV29-1 and TRBJ2-1, with D possibly matching TRBD1 (6 bases). Germline CDR1 and CDR2: SQVTM and ANQGSEA. Trimming removed 6 bases from V and 3 bases from J, with 9 bases in between. This CDR3 comprises 12 residues.

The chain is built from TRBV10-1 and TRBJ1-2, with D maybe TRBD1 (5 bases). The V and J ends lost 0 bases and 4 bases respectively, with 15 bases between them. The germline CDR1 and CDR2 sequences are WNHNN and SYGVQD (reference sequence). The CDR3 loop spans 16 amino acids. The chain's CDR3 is CASSESGAPDLYGYTF. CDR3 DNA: TGCGCCAGCAGTGAGTCAGGGGCCCCGGACCTCTATGGCTACACCTTC.

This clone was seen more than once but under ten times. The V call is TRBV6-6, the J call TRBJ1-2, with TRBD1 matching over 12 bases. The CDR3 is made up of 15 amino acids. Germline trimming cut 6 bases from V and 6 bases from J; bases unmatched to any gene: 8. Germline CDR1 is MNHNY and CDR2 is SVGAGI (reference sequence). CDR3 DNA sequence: TGTGCCAGCAGGGATACGGGACAGGGGGCGGATGGCTACACCTTC. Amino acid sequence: CASRDTGQGADGYTF.